This T cell receptor (beta chain) is drawn from a study of blood T cell repertoires in COVID-19. Study in general: Sources were T cells, B-cell-depleted T cells, or PBMCs; the material itself was cDNA or gDNA.

V lost 5 bases to trimming and J lost 1 base, with 9 bases between them. The CDR3 totals 13 residues. CDR1 is SGDLS, CDR2 YYNGEE, per germline. Measured with immunoSEQ multiplex PCR; TCRdb has only the in-frame clones, and not every one. The top ten clones hold less than 5.5% of a sample with nearly 35,000 clones, over 90% of them seen once. The chain uses TRBV9 and TRBJ1-1; tentatively, D is TRBD1 (6 bases). Sequenced sample: peripheral blood. This receptor was obtained from a human donor in a cohort sampled during active COVID-19. CDR3 region: CASRRTANTEAFF. The CDR3 DNA reads as TGTGCCAGCAGAAGGACAGCGAACACTGAAGCTTTCTTT.